The 25 T cell receptor beta chains in this list originate from one sample, sequenced in a study of beta chain features in type 1 diabetes. Findings and limits, study-wide: The study found moderately but significantly shorter TCRB CDR3s in all four CD4+ subsets of Type 1 diabetes patients.

Their specific antigens are unknown. TCRB transcripts that were expressed got sequenced, as all of the isolated RNA had been reverse transcribed. Here immunoSEQ multiplex PCR was the method, and the copy in TCRdb shows in-frame clones only, minus some. Among hundreds of thousands of clones listed, roughly an eighth were seen once. Sequenced input: naive CD4+ T cells from blood. The receptors shown here come from a man aged 30 to 39 with type 1 diabetes.

The chain employs TRBV7-3 and TRBJ1-1; maybe TRBD1 (6 bases). The V gene lost 5 bases and the J gene lost 1 base, with 11 bases spanning the gap. The CDR3 is 14 residues long. CDR1 and CDR2 (germline): SGHTA, FQGTGA. The CDR3 sequence is CASSLTGGNTEAFF. CDR3 nucleotide sequence: TGTGCCAGCAGCCTGACAGGAGGGAACACTGAAGCTTTCTTT.

This clone has only a few counts. Here the CDR3 DNA reads TGTGCCAGCAGCTTCGCAGCGCCCGGGGAGCTGTTTTTT. It is translated as CASSFAAPGELFF. The gene calls are TRBV9 and TRBJ2-2; D gene unclear. Trimming shortened V by 4 bases and J by 6 bases, and 10 bases separated the two germline ends. Germline CDR1 is SGDLS and CDR2 is YYNGEE. The CDR3 totals 13 residues. The full variable domain, in which reference TRBV9 and TRBJ2-2 provide the parts outside the CDR3, is DSGVTQTPKHLITATGQRVTLRCSPRSGDLSVYWYQQSLDQGLQFLIQYYNGEERAKGNILERFSAQQFPDLHSELNLSSLELGDSALYFCASSFAAPGELFFGEGSRLTVL.

This clone is a singleton in its sample. This sequence joins TRBV2 and TRBJ2-7; 14 nucleotides match TRBD2. The ends lost 1 base at V and 13 bases at J; junction bases unmatched: 9. Germline assignment: CDR1 SNHLY and CDR2 FYNNEI. CDR3 length: 15 residues. The CDR3 is CASSEDEGLAGVYYF. As DNA, the CDR3 is TGTGCCAGCAGTGAAGATGAGGGACTAGCGGGAGTGTATTACTTC.

On this clone itself: Other DNA sequences in the same sample also yield this CDR3. This chain connects TRBV18 to TRBJ2-1; TRBD1 matches at 10 bases. V lost 2 bases and J lost 3; bases outside the gene matches: 1. The CDR3 extends over 15 amino acids. Germline CDR1 KGHSH, CDR2 LQKENI. This chain's CDR3 is CASSPGQGDYNEQFF. The DNA for the CDR3 is TGTGCCAGCTCACCAGGACAGGGGGACTACAATGAGCAGTTCTTC.

This chain links TRBV29-1 with TRBJ2-2, with D possibly TRBD2 on 5 matching bases. With 4 bases removed from V and 4 bases from J, the gap between germline ends came to 13 bases. Germline CDR1 is SQVTM and CDR2 is ANQGSEA. The CDR3 is 14 residues long. CDR3 sequence reads: CSVVGVSSTGELFF. DNA for the CDR3: TGCAGCGTTGTGGGAGTTTCAAGCACCGGGGAGCTGTTTTTT.

The V and J genes are TRBV29-1 and TRBJ1-1; a possible D gene is TRBD1 (6 bases). This CDR3 has 13 amino acids. Germline V CDR1 and CDR2: SQVTM, ANQGSEA. V gave up 6 bases and J gave up 2 bases, with 13 bases separating them. Here the CDR3 DNA reads TGCAGCGTGTACAGGGACCTCAACACTGAAGCTTTCTTT. Protein product: CSVYRDLNTEAFF. Full variable domain (rest looked up from reference TRBV29-1 and TRBJ1-1): SAVISQKPSRDICQRGTSLTIQCQVDSQVTMMFWYRQQPGQSLTLIATANQGSEATYESGFVIDKFPISRPNLTFSTLTVSNMSPEDSSIYLCSVYRDLNTEAFFGQGTRLTVV.

This sequence joins TRBV4-3 and TRBJ1-3, with D uncertain. CDR1 is LGHNA and CDR2 is YSLEER in the germline V gene. The CDR3 runs to 15 residues. Trimming cost V 3 bases and J 0 bases, with 9 bases left between them. CDR3 sequence reads: CASSQIQSSGNTIYF. CDR3 DNA sequence: TGCGCCAGCAGCCAGATACAGAGCTCTGGAAACACCATATATTTT.

This clone has a handful of counts. The chain is built from TRBV18 and TRBJ1-4, with 9 bases that match TRBD1. From germline, CDR1 is KGHSH and CDR2 LQKENI. The CDR3 contains 16 residues. V gave up 4 bases and J gave up 2 bases; unmatched junction bases: 5. Written as DNA, the CDR3 is TGTGCCAGCTCACAGGGACAGGGACCTACTAATGAAAAACTGTTTTTT. Amino acids: CASSQGQGPTNEKLFF.

The rearrangement joins TRBV5-1 to TRBJ1-2, with D tentatively TRBD1 (6 bases). Germline V gene lookup returns CDR1 SGHRS and CDR2 YFSETQ. The CDR3 sequence is 15 residues long. V was shortened by 4 bases and J by 0 bases, with 13 bases between the two germline ends. CDR3 in DNA: TGCGCCAGCAGCCCACAGGGCCCAGCTAACTATGGCTACACCTTC. Translating gives CASSPQGPANYGYTF.

The rearrangement joins TRBV5-4 to TRBJ1-2; D not resolved. Between the trimmed V and J ends, which lost 4 bases and 4 bases, there was a span of 14 bases. The germline V gene has CDR1 SGHNT and CDR2 YYREEE (reference sequence). This CDR3 region has 14 residues. The CDR3, as DNA: TGTGCCAGCAGCCCTGATCGCCGAGCCTATGGCTACACCTTC. Translated: CASSPDRRAYGYTF.

This rearrangement joins TRBV14 to TRBJ2-7; possibly TRBD1 for D (6 bases). Trimming cost V 3 bases and J 0 bases, with 12 bases left between them. The germline V gene encodes CDR1 SGHDN and CDR2 FVKESK. The CDR3 has 15 amino acids. DNA of the CDR3: TGTGCCAGCAGCCAGTGGGACACTATCTCCTACGAGCAGTACTTC. This encodes CASSQWDTISYEQYF.

In regard to this clone: Other DNA sequences within the sample encode an identical CDR3. The chain has TRBV10-3 and TRBJ2-5, with 7 nucleotides matching TRBD1. The germline V gene has CDR1 ENHRY and CDR2 SYGVKD. V gave up 0 bases and J gave up 5 bases; unmatched junction bases: 3. This CDR3 contains 14 residues. In DNA form, the CDR3 reads TGTGCCATCAGTGAGTCGACGGACAGGGAGACCCAGTACTTC. It encodes CAISESTDRETQYF.

The chain employs TRBV4-1 and TRBJ2-7, with D unclear. The CDR3 spans 14 residues. From germline, CDR1 is MGHRA and CDR2 YSYEKL. V was trimmed by 0 bases and J by 3 bases, leaving 9 bases between them. The CDR3 is CASSQDNYGYEQYF. The CDR3 DNA sequence: TGCGCCAGCAGCCAAGATAACTACGGCTACGAGCAGTACTTC.

This clone showed up just a few times. V is TRBV29-1 and J is TRBJ2-1; 10 nucleotides agree with TRBD2. The CDR3 is 15 residues long. Germline V CDR1 and CDR2: SQVTM, ANQGSEA. Germline trimming cut 3 bases from V and 7 bases from J; bases unmatched to any gene: 9. The CDR3 protein is CSVERLAGAGNEQFF. In DNA form, the CDR3 reads TGCAGCGTTGAGAGGCTAGCGGGAGCGGGTAATGAGCAGTTCTTC.

The rearrangement links TRBV6-5 to TRBJ1-2, with 9 bases that match TRBD1. The V segment lost 9 bases and the J segment 3 bases; nucleotides outside the gene matches: 8. Germline CDR1 reads MNHEY; CDR2 reads SVGAGI. The CDR3 covers 14 residues. CDR3 sequence (DNA): TGTGCCAGTGCTCCGGGACAGGGACACTATGGCTACACCTTC. Translating gives CASAPGQGHYGYTF.

This chain links TRBV4-3 with TRBJ2-1; 13 positions agree with TRBD2. CDR1 and CDR2 (germline): LGHNA, YSLEER. The CDR3 runs to 15 residues. Trimming removed 1 base from V and 9 bases from J; junction bases left unmatched: 3. CDR3 protein: CASSQGTSGSSEQFF. The DNA for the CDR3 is TGCGCCAGCAGCCAAGGGACTAGCGGGAGTAGTGAGCAGTTCTTC.

The chain recombines TRBV4-3 with TRBJ2-7, with TRBD2 matching 10 bases. The CDR3 covers 19 residues. CDR1 LGHNA and CDR2 YSLEER come from the germline V gene. After removal of 0 bases from V and 1 base from J, the junction contained 12 bases not matched to a gene. The CDR3, as DNA: TGCGCCAGCAGCCAAGATCACCCGTATACTAGCGGGGTTTCCTACGAGCAGTACTTC. It codes for CASSQDHPYTSGVSYEQYF.

The chain employs TRBV5-1 and TRBJ1-4; tentatively, D is TRBD1 (5 bases). Deletions cut 0 bases from V and 8 bases from J, with 17 bases between. This CDR3 region has 16 residues. Germline loops: CDR1 SGHRS, CDR2 YFSETQ. The CDR3 bases are TGCGCCAGCAGCTTGGGGTCGCACGCGGCAGGGGAAAAACTGTTTTTT. Protein sequence: CASSLGSHAAGEKLFF.

This clone has a handful of counts. V and J are TRBV9 and TRBJ2-4, with 10 bases identical to TRBD1. V trimming: 0 bases; J trimming: 6 bases; junction bases outside the gene matches: 0. Germline V gives CDR1 SGDLS, CDR2 YYNGEE. CDR3 size: 14 residues. The CDR3 loop is CASSVGTGGNIQYF. CDR3 DNA sequence: TGTGCCAGCAGCGTAGGGACAGGGGGAAACATTCAGTACTTC.

The V and J genes are TRBV7-2 and TRBJ2-3, with 8 bases matching TRBD1. The CDR3 consists of 14 residues. The V segment lost 4 bases and the J segment 7 bases; nucleotides outside the gene matches: 7. Germline assignment: CDR1 SGHTA and CDR2 FQGNSA. The CDR3 nucleotides are TGTGCCAGCAGCTCAGCTGGACAGGGCCATACGCAGTATTTT. The encoded protein is CASSSAGQGHTQYF.

This clone has just a few counts. The chain joins TRBV5-6 to TRBJ1-3, with 7 bases lining up with TRBD1. Germline values: CDR1 SGHDT, CDR2 YYEEEE. Germline trimming cut 2 bases from V and 0 bases from J; bases unmatched to any gene: 5. The CDR3 is 16 residues long. Here the CDR3 DNA reads TGTGCCAGCAGCTTACAGGGACAGCGCTCTGGAAACACCATATATTTT. This sequence encodes CASSLQGQRSGNTIYF.

V is TRBV6-5 and J is TRBJ2-5; D is perhaps TRBD1 (5 bases). The CDR3 has 15 amino acids. Germline loops: CDR1 MNHEY, CDR2 SVGAGI. Trimming shortened V by 6 bases and J by 4 bases, and 18 bases separated the two germline ends. CDR3 sequence: CASRPPQGFVETQYF. CDR3 bases: TGTGCCAGCAGACCCCCCCAGGGATTTGTAGAGACCCAGTACTTC.

J is TRBJ1-2 and V is TRBV7-3; 8 bases agree with TRBD1. The V gene's germline CDR1 is SGHTA and CDR2 FQGTGA. The CDR3 has 15 residues. The V and J ends lost 5 bases and 4 bases, in that order; junction bases with no gene match: 9. The CDR3 DNA reads TGTGCCAGCAGCCCAGACCCGGACAGGGCCTATGGCTACACCTTC. It codes for CASSPDPDRAYGYTF.

J is TRBJ2-3 and V is TRBV11-3; 8 bases match TRBD1. CDR3 length: 15 amino acids. V gave up 4 bases and J gave up 2 bases; unmatched junction bases: 5. Per germline, CDR1 SGHNT and CDR2 YENEEA. Here the CDR3 reads CASSSRQGYTDTQYF. CDR3 coding DNA: TGTGCCAGCAGCTCGAGACAGGGGTACACAGATACGCAGTATTTT.

This clone came up a few times. The chain couples TRBV7-3 to TRBJ2-6; D gene unclear. Trimming removed 4 bases at V and 0 bases at J, with 7 bases between. Looked up from germline, CDR1 is SGHTA and CDR2 is FQGTGA. There are 15 residues in the CDR3. The CDR3: CASSSGNSGANVLTF. In nucleotides, the CDR3 is TGTGCCAGCAGCTCAGGCAACTCTGGGGCCAACGTCCTGACTTTC.